These T cell receptor beta chains were read from a single sample in a study of cytomegalovirus exposure and HLA in healthy donors. The repertoire was sequenced with immunoSEQ multiplex PCR; TCRdb's copy has only in-frame clones and lacks some. The table has over 130,000 clones, more than 55% seen once; the top ten hold around 6.3%. Sequenced material: PBMCs. The source is a woman aged 55 to 70 in good health and CMV-seronegative. Each CDR3 is given with its conserved first and last residue. The D gene is left open where the match is weak. The size of a clone is reported for some rows only, either as once, few or many, or as a class for expanded clones.

d_call: -; v_call: TRBV7-9; j_call: TRBJ2-1; cdr3_length: 13; clone_size: once; cdr3_aa: CASRLSGDGEQFF; cdr3_nt: TGTGCCAGCAGGTTGTCGGGGGACGGTGAGCAGTTCTTC
d_call: TRBD1; v_call: TRBV29-1; j_call: TRBJ2-7; cdr3_length: 13; clone_size: -; cdr3_aa: CSGGQGRTYEQYF; cdr3_nt: TGCAGCGGGGGACAGGGGCGAACCTACGAGCAGTACTTC
d_call: -; v_call: TRBV7-9; j_call: TRBJ2-1; cdr3_length: 15; clone_size: -; cdr3_aa: CASSFPGAKYNEQFF; cdr3_nt: TGTGCCAGCAGCTTTCCCGGAGCCAAATACAATGAGCAGTTCTTC
d_call: -; v_call: TRBV6-6; j_call: TRBJ1-3; cdr3_length: 16; clone_size: -; cdr3_aa: CASSFGGLGGGNTIYF; cdr3_nt: TGTGCCAGCAGCTTCGGGGGTTTGGGAGGCGGAAACACCATATATTTT
d_call: TRBD1; v_call: TRBV6-5; j_call: TRBJ2-2; cdr3_length: 14; clone_size: -; cdr3_aa: CASSNRGNTGELFF; cdr3_nt: TGTGCCAGCAGTAACAGGGGGAACACCGGGGAGCTGTTTTTT
d_call: TRBD2; v_call: TRBV4-3; j_call: TRBJ2-7; cdr3_length: 16; clone_size: -; cdr3_aa: CASSPRGGTSASEQYF; cdr3_nt: TGCGCCAGCAGCCCCCGGGGGGGGACATCCGCTTCTGAGCAGTACTTC
d_call: -; v_call: TRBV4-2; j_call: TRBJ2-2; cdr3_length: 15; clone_size: -; cdr3_aa: CASSQDPGDTGELFF; cdr3_nt: TGTGCCAGCAGCCAAGATCCAGGGGACACCGGGGAGCTGTTTTTT
d_call: -; v_call: TRBV5-6; j_call: TRBJ2-7; cdr3_length: 14; clone_size: -; cdr3_aa: CASIKRLLSGEQYF; cdr3_nt: TGTGCCAGCATCAAGCGACTATTGAGTGGGGAGCAGTACTTC
d_call: -; v_call: TRBV9; j_call: TRBJ1-4; cdr3_length: 15; clone_size: -; cdr3_aa: CASSASGAGREKLFF; cdr3_nt: TGTGCCAGCAGCGCCTCAGGGGCAGGACGGGAAAAACTGTTTTTT
d_call: -; v_call: TRBV16; j_call: TRBJ1-5; cdr3_length: 15; clone_size: -; cdr3_aa: CASSQETVNNQPQHF; cdr3_nt: TGTGCCAGCAGCCAAGAGACAGTAAACAATCAGCCCCAGCATTTT